What follows is one TCR beta chain and its context. The target of this receptor is not known. No base quality information exists; no much larger clone differs at one position. Using the deep immunoSEQ assay, TCR CDR3 regions were amplified from genomic DNA by multiplex PCR. For each cell subset, the extracted genomic DNA was distributed evenly across all wells of several immunoSEQ 96-well plates, and each plate served as one replicate. Each replicate PCR for sorted subsets received roughly 0.2 ug genomic DNA, equal to 28,000 or so T cell genomes. The purified libraries were quantified using a Qubit 3.0 fluorometer, sized with a Bioanalyzer 2100, and then quantified again using the KAPA Library Quantification kit. Every immunoSEQ 96-well plate was sequenced on a separate single-read 150-cycle Illumina NextSeq 550 flow cell. As for how the authors treated the data: Because the immunoSEQ output held only junctional sequences and lacked quality scores, the filtering could not match the filtering applied to full-length reads. To assign V/J genes and CDR3, sequences were annotated against IMGT germline references using PyIR, a Python wrapper for IgBLAST v1.9. Reads with weak V/J assignments (E-value above 1e-6), missing CDR3, stop codons, out-of-frame junctions, or ambiguous translated residues were removed. A V3J clonotype was defined by an identical inferred V gene, J gene, and CDR3 amino acid sequence. Percentage overlap between repertoires was computed as shared unique clonotypes divided by the size of the smaller repertoire. Richness of each repertoire was evaluated using RTK rarefaction, the Chao1 estimator, and Recon v2.1 estimates of unobserved clonotypes. For all TCRbeta clonotypes obtained by the gDNA method from a few donors, generation probabilities were computed with OLGA. TCRdb mirrors the immuneACCESS table, restricted to in-frame sequences. Some clones are absent from its copies; in checked studies, under half trace to an unresolved V gene, and the reason for the others is unknown. V and J calls plus clone size are reproduced from that table; the DNA served to infer D and trimming. Present in this sample are approximately 840,000 clones, roughly 96% of which were seen just once. Less than 0.25% of the sample lies in the top ten.

The data stem from a study of shared clonotypes between healthy human individuals (dated by TCRdb to the early 2020s). Study-level background: The cohort included three men and a couple of women between 18 and 49 years of age. Per donor, leukapheresis produced somewhere between about 0.85 and 10 billion PBMCs. Blood TCR repertoires of a handful of healthy adults were deeply sequenced to estimate repertoire size and the extent of clonotype sharing between individuals. To increase sequencing depth and limit assay-specific biases, different laboratories used diverse techniques to prepare libraries and sequence TCR repertoires. Per donor, three plates each were used for CD4 naive and CD4 memory, two for CD8 naive, and one for CD8 memory. What the research found in general, with its limitations: About 5% of naive CD4, 3.5% of naive CD8, roughly 2.4% of memory CD4, and over 0.35% of memory CD8 clonotypes were shared across four donors. Because the study included only a small number of donors, the genetic and exposure-history diversity represented was limited. Naive subsets generally had larger estimated clonotype richness than memory subsets did. Compared with non-shared clonotypes, clonotypes shared by all four sorted-subset donors had higher generation probabilities. Based on pairwise subsampling, the degree of clonotype sharing among donors was expected to be affected by sequencing depth. Rarefaction of sorted-subset datasets indicated incomplete sequencing despite the large sequencing depth. Sampling was limited to blood, and TCR repertoires in tissue likely differ from TCR repertoires in blood.

CD8 naive samples consisted of CD45RO-negative cells that were positively selected for CCR7, yielding a CD45RA+CCR7+ population without TemRA cells. Healthy HIV-negative adults with no recently reported acute infections or vaccinations were included as donors. All donors were Caucasian adults living in Nashville, Tennessee, USA. Blood was obtained by leukapheresis, after which PBMCs were separated by Ficoll-Histopaque density gradient centrifugation and cryopreserved in liquid nitrogen vapor phase. Analytical flow cytometry was used to check the purity and quantity of every magnetically sorted T cell population. Each sorted fraction had its genomic DNA isolated and then quantified by UV absorbance on a Nanodrop 2000c. The CDR3, from cysteine to phenylalanine, totals 13 residues. The read is trimmed to its CDR3 DNA, 39 bases read in frame from base 1. V is reduced by 7 bases and J by 0 bases, leaving a spacing of 10 bases between them. CDR1 and CDR2 (MNHEY, SMNVEV) derive from the germline V gene (reference sequence).

Sequencing used naive CD8+ T cells sorted from blood. Explained via the paper, the cell subset or site label denotes: CD45RA+CCR7+. This clonotype was sampled from a man between 25 and 39 years old in good health. The sequence links TRBV27 to TRBJ2-7; the D gene is possibly TRBD2, with 6 bases matching. The nucleotide sequence reads TGTGCCAGCACGAGCGGGCTCTCCTACGAGCAGTACTTC. This encodes CASTSGLSYEQYF.